What follows are 3 T cell receptor beta chains derived from one specimen sequenced in a study of blood T cell repertoires in COVID-19 (dated by TCRdb to about 2020). Libraries came from the immunoSEQ multiplex PCR assay. TCRdb limited this immuneACCESS table to in-frame rearrangements with V and J called. A share of clones is missing; checked studies link under half to unresolved V genes, and the rest is unexplained. The sample profile shows approximately 300,000 clones; about 90% of them were found once. The ten most abundant clones make up 4% to 5.5% of the sample. Input material: PBMCs or T cells enriched from blood (not recorded which). All receptors come from a woman between 18 and 30 years old with acute COVID-19.

The gene calls are TRBV19 and TRBJ2-5; 12 bases are shared with TRBD2. Germline V gives CDR1 LNHDA, CDR2 SQIVND (reference sequence). J gave up 6 bases and V 7 bases, and 6 bases lay outside the gene matches. This CDR3 is built from 14 residues. This CDR3 is CASTLAGGEKTQYF. CDR3 in DNA: TGTGCCAGTACTCTAGCGGGAGGGGAAAAGACCCAGTACTTC.

The chain combines TRBV7-3 with TRBJ2-4; D is uncertain. Germline V lookup: CDR1 SGHTA, CDR2 FQGTGA. The CDR3 is made up of 13 amino acids. V was pared by 4 bases and J by 2 bases, with 6 bases between. In DNA form, the CDR3 reads TGTGCCAGCAGCTCCCATTCCAAAAACATTCAGTACTTC. It yields the protein CASSSHSKNIQYF.

The chain couples TRBV24-1 to TRBJ2-7, with TRBD1 identical over 9 bases. The CDR3 is 14 amino acids. Germline CDR1 KGHDR, CDR2 SFDVKD. Trimming cost V 7 bases and J 2 bases; bases outside gene matches: 5. CDR3 in amino acids: CATSTGTGTYEQYF. The CDR3 DNA reads TGTGCCACCAGCACCGGGACAGGGACCTACGAGCAGTACTTC.